This T cell receptor (beta chain) was documented in a study of blood T cells in healthy people across ages. Primers used in a second PCR of roughly 6 to 12 cycles were a sample-barcoded 5' primer and a J-beta primer mix. TCRdb re-called the 5' RACE reads through MiXCR, storing one row per CDR3 protein. The sample shows around 790,000 distinct CDR3 sequences, roughly 44% of them seen only once. Donors ranged from 6 to 90 years old and were healthy Caucasians in Russia. Germline V gives CDR1 MNHEY, CDR2 SVGAGI. The V and J ends lost 0 bases and 1 base respectively, with 4 bases between them. The CDR3 totals 15 residues.

The chain recombines TRBV6-5 with TRBJ2-6; the D is unclear. The sample taken for sequencing was blood. This TCR came from a man in his sixties in good health. The CDR3 DNA reads TGTGCCAGCAGTTACTCCCAATCTGGGGCCAACGTCCTGACTTTC. It translates to CASSYSQSGANVLTF.